This T cell receptor (beta chain) appears in the sequencing data of a study of shared clonotypes between healthy human individuals. Study-wide points: Represented diversity (both genetic and exposure-history) was limited by the small number of donors. All-four-donor shared clonotypes had higher generation probabilities than non-shared clonotypes did.

Profiled with immunoSEQ multiplex PCR; TCRdb holds only in-frame clones, not every one. The profile shows approximately 1.5 million clones, approximately 98.5% of them singletons. Turning to this clone: Its specificity is unknown.

The ends were cut back, 5 bases at V and 1 base at J, with 15 bases in the middle. Germline CDR1 and CDR2: SGHDT and YYEEEE. CDR3 length: 15 amino acids. The clonotype was recovered from a man between 25 and 39 years old in good health. V is TRBV5-6 and J is TRBJ2-5, with TRBD1 as a possible D gene (6 bases). Sequencing input: naive CD4+ T cells sorted from blood. Noted subset: CD45RA+ positively selected. CDR3 sequence reads: CASRSTLGGQETQYF. DNA for the CDR3: TGTGCCAGCAGATCAACGTTAGGGGGCCAAGAGACCCAGTACTTC.